This T cell receptor (beta chain) is drawn from a study of CD8 T cells in ankylosing spondylitis. General observations from the study: Typical of ankylosing spondylitis blood, it appeared, was a TCR beta motif of fewer than 10 highly homologous variants. Within matched ankylosing spondylitis synovial fluid, disease-linked clones were reportedly significantly enriched. Disease-linked clones, CD8+, were relatively rare in peripheral blood.

The CDR3 runs to 11 residues. CDR1 DFQATT and CDR2 SNEGSKA come from the germline V gene (reference sequence). V dropped 4 bases and J dropped 2 bases, with 5 bases sitting between them. For TCR beta, libraries came from quantitative 5'-RACE with molecular barcodes. TCRdb re-derived calls from the 5' RACE reads in MiXCR, one entry per CDR3 protein. This sample has some 250,000 distinct CDR3 sequences; 8.6% occur once, and the top ten carry approximately 6.2%. This clonotype was seen many times. Its specificity is not known. The sequence came from a male donor with ankylosing spondylitis or in good health (not recorded which). This chain uses TRBV20-1 with TRBJ2-5; tentatively, D is TRBD1 (5 bases). The sample was blood, either unsorted or a sorted T cell fraction (not recorded which). The DNA of the CDR3 is TGCAGTGCTACAGGGCAAGAGACCCAGTACTTC. Translated: CSATGQETQYF.